These 17 T cell receptor beta chains were sequenced from one sample in a study of blood T cell repertoires in COVID-19. Using immunoSEQ multiplex PCR, the repertoire was profiled, and TCRdb retains in-frame clones only, with some absent. The table includes some 91,000 clones, about nine tenths detected once. Sequences were obtained from peripheral blood. The receptor set was obtained from a man between 60 and 75 years old with acute or convalescent COVID-19.

The chain carries TRBV12-3 or TRBV12-4 and TRBJ1-5; tentatively, D is TRBD1 (5 bases). This CDR3 has 13 residues. The V gene lost 7 bases and the J gene lost 4 bases, with 11 bases spanning the gap. The CDR3 nucleotides read TGTGCCAGCACGGGGAGGGGTAATCAGCCCCAGCATTTT. Translated: CASTGRGNQPQHF.

The chain couples TRBV10-3 to TRBJ1-1; tentatively, D is TRBD1 (6 bases). Trimming pared 11 bases from V and 2 bases from J, leaving 12 bases between. The CDR3 covers 12 residues. CDR1 and CDR2 (germline): ENHRY, SYGVKD. CDR3 sequence reads: CAANRDNTEAFF. Here the CDR3 DNA reads TGTGCCGCCAACAGGGACAACACTGAAGCTTTCTTT.

The V and J genes are TRBV6-1 and TRBJ1-5; 9 positions match TRBD1. Trimming took 2 bases from V and 0 from J; bases not matched to a gene: 5. The CDR3 sequence is 17 residues long. From germline, CDR1 is MNHNS and CDR2 SASEGT. The CDR3 region is CASSEPGTGNSNQPQHF. In nucleotides, the CDR3 is TGTGCCAGCAGTGAACCAGGGACAGGGAATAGCAATCAGCCCCAGCATTTT.

The genes are TRBV18 and TRBJ1-2, with TRBD1 matching over 9 bases. V dropped 2 bases and J dropped 7; count of bases not matched to a gene: 5. Per germline, CDR1 KGHSH and CDR2 LQKENI. The CDR3 length is 14 residues. DNA of the CDR3: TGTGCCAGCTCACCAACGGGACAGGGCTCTGGCTACACCTTC. Translating gives CASSPTGQGSGYTF.

The J gene is TRBJ2-3, the V gene TRBV11-1, with 8 bases aligning to TRBD1. Germline V CDR1 and CDR2: SGHAT, FQDESV (reference sequence). CDR3 length: 16 amino acids. V lost 5 bases, J lost 3 bases, and 10 bases stayed unmatched. CDR3 region: CASSPQGRGLTDTQYF. CDR3 nucleotides: TGTGCCAGCAGCCCTCAGGGCAGGGGGCTTACAGATACGCAGTATTTT.

The chain uses TRBV6-6 and TRBJ1-3; 8 nucleotides line up with TRBD1. Losses at the gene ends were 6 bases for V and 3 bases for J; bases not matched to a gene: 22. CDR1 and CDR2 (germline): MNHNY, SVGAGI (reference sequence). The CDR3 length is 20 residues. The CDR3: CASSPETNRGSLLFGNTIYF. CDR3 sequence (DNA): TGTGCCAGCAGCCCGGAAACTAACAGGGGGTCCCTGCTATTTGGAAACACCATATATTTT.

The rearrangement uses TRBV2 and TRBJ1-6; D is possibly TRBD1 (6 bases). The V and J ends lost 7 bases and 7 bases respectively, with 17 bases between them. This CDR3 has 15 residues. CDR1 SNHLY and CDR2 FYNNEI come from the germline V gene. The CDR3 loop reads CASTPPGVPNSPLHF. Here the CDR3 DNA reads TGTGCCAGCACCCCACCAGGGGTCCCGAATTCACCCCTCCACTTT.

The rearrangement links TRBV10-3 to TRBJ1-2; 11 bases align to TRBD1. Germline CDR1 reads ENHRY; CDR2 reads SYGVKD. CDR3 length: 15 amino acids. V dropped 4 bases and J dropped 5; count of bases not matched to a gene: 6. The chain's CDR3 is CAISGTGGLEYGYTF. The CDR3 bases are TGTGCCATCAGTGGGACAGGGGGCCTGGAATATGGCTACACCTTC.

V and J are TRBV6-5 and TRBJ1-6, with TRBD1 identical over 9 bases. The CDR3 loop spans 13 amino acids. CDR1 MNHEY and CDR2 SVGAGI come from the germline V gene. As DNA, the CDR3 is TGTGCATTCGCCGGGACAGGGAATTCACCCCTCCACTTT. Translation: CAFAGTGNSPLHF.

This clone was picked up one time. The chain uses TRBV20-1 and TRBJ1-1; D remains unclear. V lost 3 bases and J lost 1, with 9 bases in between. The CDR3 consists of 13 residues. Germline V CDR1 and CDR2: DFQATT, SNEGSKA (reference sequence). CDR3 in DNA: TGCAGTGCTAGTTACGGAGCGAACACTGAAGCTTTCTTT. Translation gives CSASYGANTEAFF.

This chain links TRBV10-2 with TRBJ1-1, with TRBD1 as a possible D gene (6 bases). The germline V gene encodes CDR1 WSHSY and CDR2 SAAADI. The length of the CDR3 is 12 residues. Trimming stripped 3 bases from V and 11 bases from J, with 13 bases between. The CDR3 here is CASSERQGTAFF. CDR3 nucleotide sequence: TGCGCCAGCAGTGAAAGGCAGGGGACGGCTTTCTTT.

This clone occurred once. This CDR3 is CASSLWGGYGYTF. DNA of the CDR3: TGTGCCAGCAGCTTATGGGGAGGCTATGGCTACACCTTC. This sequence joins TRBV11-2 and TRBJ1-2; D call uncertain. CDR3 length equals 13 residues. The V gene's germline CDR1 is SGHAT and CDR2 FQNNGV. Trimming removed 2 bases from V and 4 bases from J, with 8 bases in between.

The rearrangement links TRBV5-1 to TRBJ1-1; D may be TRBD1 (6 bases). Germline V gives CDR1 SGHRS, CDR2 YFSETQ. CDR3 length equals 16 residues. V lost 2 bases and J 3 bases, leaving 17 bases between the germline ends. DNA for the CDR3: TGCGCCAGCAGCTTCCATCCACAGGGTAGGGACACTGAAGCTTTCTTT. Translating it yields CASSFHPQGRDTEAFF.

The rearrangement uses TRBV19 and TRBJ2-7; 7 bases are shared with TRBD1. The CDR3 runs 14 residues. V lost 5 bases, J lost 1 base, and 5 bases stayed unmatched. The germline gives CDR1 LNHDA, CDR2 SQIVND (reference sequence). CDR3 in DNA: TGTGCCAGTAGTCGACAGGGACCTTCCTACGAGCAGTACTTC. This sequence encodes CASSRQGPSYEQYF.

V gene TRBV30 combines with J gene TRBJ1-1; D may be TRBD1 (5 bases). Trimming left V 4 bases short and J 1 base short, with 10 bases between. The CDR3 runs to 13 residues. Germline values: CDR1 GTSNPN, CDR2 SVGIG (reference sequence). CDR3 amino acids: CAWIATGNTEAFF. DNA of the CDR3: TGTGCCTGGATCGCAACAGGGAACACTGAAGCTTTCTTT.

The chain has TRBV5-1 and TRBJ1-1, with a tentative D call TRBD1 (5 bases). Germline-derived CDR1 and CDR2 are SGHRS and YFSETQ. The CDR3 extends over 14 amino acids. V was shortened by 0 bases and J by 6 bases, with 12 bases between the two germline ends. Here the CDR3 reads CASSLEAGWAEAFF. For the CDR3, the DNA is TGCGCCAGCAGCTTGGAAGCAGGGTGGGCTGAAGCTTTCTTT.

The chain recombines TRBV12-3 or TRBV12-4 with TRBJ1-6; D gene unclear. Trimming removed 3 bases from V and 10 bases from J, with 10 bases in between. This CDR3 region has 13 residues. This CDR3 reads CASSFDFYSPLHF. DNA for the CDR3: TGTGCCAGCAGTTTTGACTTCTACTCACCCCTCCACTTT.